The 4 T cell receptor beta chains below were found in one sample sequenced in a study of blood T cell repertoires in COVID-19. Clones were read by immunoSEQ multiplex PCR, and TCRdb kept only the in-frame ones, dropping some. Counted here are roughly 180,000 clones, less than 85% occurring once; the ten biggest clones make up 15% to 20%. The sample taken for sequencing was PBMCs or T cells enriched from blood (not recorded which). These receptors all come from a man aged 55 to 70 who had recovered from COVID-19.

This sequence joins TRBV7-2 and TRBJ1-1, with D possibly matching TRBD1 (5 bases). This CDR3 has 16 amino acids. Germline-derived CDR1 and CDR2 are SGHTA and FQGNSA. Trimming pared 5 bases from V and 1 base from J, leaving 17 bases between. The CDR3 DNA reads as TGTGCCAGCAGCCGGAGACCGGGACTCACGAACACTGAAGCTTTCTTT. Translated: CASSRRPGLTNTEAFF.

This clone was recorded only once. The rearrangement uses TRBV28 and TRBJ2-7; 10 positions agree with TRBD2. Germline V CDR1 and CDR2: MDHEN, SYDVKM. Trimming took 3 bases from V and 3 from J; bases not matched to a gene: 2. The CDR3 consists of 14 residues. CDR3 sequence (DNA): TGTGCCAGCAGTTTGGGACTAGCGCTCTACGAGCAGTACTTC. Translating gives CASSLGLALYEQYF.

The DNA of the CDR3 is TGTGCCACCAGTGATTGGGGGGGATCGAACAATGAGCAGTTCTTC. Translation: CATSDWGGSNNEQFF. The chain is built from TRBV24-1 and TRBJ2-1; 7 positions match TRBD2. From germline, CDR1 is KGHDR and CDR2 SFDVKD. The CDR3 spans 15 residues. Trimming cost V 2 bases and J 5 bases; bases outside gene matches: 5.

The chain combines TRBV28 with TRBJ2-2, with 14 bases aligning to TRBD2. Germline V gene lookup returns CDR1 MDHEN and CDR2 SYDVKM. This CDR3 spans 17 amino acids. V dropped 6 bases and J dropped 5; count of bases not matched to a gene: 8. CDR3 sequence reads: CASRLGLAGGSTGELFF. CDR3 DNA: TGTGCCAGCAGACTCGGACTAGCGGGGGGATCGACCGGGGAGCTGTTTTTT.